The sequence of this TCR beta chain was determined in a study of breast tumors, draining lymph nodes, adjacent tissues. Breast cancer patients provided tissue from their axillary draining lymph nodes. TCRdb itself ran the multiplex PCR reads through MiXCR, one entry per CDR3 protein. The data hold some 230,000 distinct CDR3 sequences, with around 34% observed a single time. V shed 1 base, J shed 7 bases, and the junction held 9 bases outside the gene matches. This CDR3 has 17 amino acids. Germline values: CDR1 SGHTA, CDR2 FQGNSA. Study findings and constraints: Luminal-like breast cancer showed significantly greater tumor-nontumor repertoire similarity than basal-like breast cancer did. Tumor TCR diversity was below lymph nodes but above nontumor tissue.

This clonotype was seen ten or more times. As yet, its antigen is unknown. The sequence derives from a female donor with breast cancer. Some clones in this sample may be carry-over from other donors' samples. The chain recombines TRBV7-2 with TRBJ2-1; 11 bases fit TRBD2. What was sequenced was axillary lymph node tissue. CDR3: CASSLVVTSGGSNEQFF. In nucleotides, the CDR3 is TGTGCCAGCAGCTTAGTGGTCACTAGCGGGGGAAGTAATGAGCAGTTCTTC.